What follows is one TCR beta chain and its context. Germline CDR1 and CDR2: SGHNT and YYREEE (reference sequence). This CDR3 is built from 17 residues. V shed 4 bases, J shed 0 bases, and the junction held 9 bases outside the gene matches. This entry comes from a study of OX40 agonist ivuxolimab in advanced cancers. On the study more broadly: In this trial design, patients received ivuxolimab intravenously at 0.01 to 10 mg/kg every 2 weeks.

TCRdb's table, derived via immunoSEQ multiplex PCR, lists solely in-frame clones and lacks some. The table has 35,000 to 40,000 clones, around 90% seen once. This receptor was taken from an adult with an advanced solid tumor such as melanoma, head and neck, liver or kidney cancer. The chain is built from TRBV5-4 and TRBJ2-2, with 7 bases lining up with TRBD2. Sequenced here: CD4+ or CD8+ T cells sorted from blood, sampled in a trial of the OX40 agonist ivuxolimab. The CDR3 is CASSPPLGGPNTGELFF. The CDR3 DNA follows: TGTGCCAGCAGCCCCCCCCTGGGAGGGCCGAACACCGGGGAGCTGTTTTTT.